The clone carrying this T cell receptor (beta chain) was found once. Its antigen remains unknown. The protocol was immunoSEQ multiplex PCR, while the TCRdb copy is restricted to in-frame clones and leaves out a portion. Counted here are tens of thousands of clones, 82% occurring once; the ten biggest clones make up more than 5.5%. Time point: baseline pretreatment blood. Indicated treatment: 15 Gy SBRT to primary tumor, nephrectomy 4 weeks later. The tumor was a clear cell renal cell carcinoma. This specimen comes from a study of radiation and T cells in renal cell carcinoma. Turning to the study itself: Nephrectomy followed 15 Gy stereotactic body radiation by 4 weeks.

Study-wide results and limits: No pretreatment tumor biopsies were available for baseline clonotypes. Top tumor clonotypes rose in blood 2 weeks post-radiation, then contracted.

This specimen consisted of blood, obtained from a patient whose treatment included radiotherapy and nephrectomy. The source is a man aged 55 to 70 with renal cell carcinoma.

The CDR3 DNA reads TGTGCCAGCAGCTCCTTATTAAAGGGCGAGCAGTACTTC. Translated: CASSSLLKGEQYF. V usage is TRBV5-4 and J usage is TRBJ2-7; D remains unclear. Germline lookup yields CDR1 SGHNT and CDR2 YYREEE (reference sequence). This CDR3 has 13 amino acids. V dropped 3 bases and J dropped 6 bases, with 13 bases sitting between them.